The clone carrying this T cell receptor (beta chain) was recorded once. The CDR3 runs to 13 residues. With 5 bases removed from V and 2 bases from J, the gap between germline ends came to 8 bases. Germline values: CDR1 MNHEY, CDR2 SVGAGI. Original methodology: Amplification with reference gene primers provided the estimates of nucleated cell counts. Profiled with immunoSEQ multiplex PCR; TCRdb holds only in-frame clones, not every one. The V and J calls and clone size come from that table; D and trimming were worked out from the DNA. The repertoire has 200,000 to 250,000 clones, roughly four fifths of them found once; the top ten carry more than 2%. These data belong to a study of blood T cell repertoires in COVID-19.

Sequencing was performed on peripheral blood. The sequence derives from a woman aged 55-69 years with acute or convalescent COVID-19. This chain connects TRBV6-5 to TRBJ2-3; D not resolved. CDR3: CASSPVNTDTQYF. CDR3 nucleotide sequence: TGTGCCAGCAGTCCAGTTAACACAGATACGCAGTATTTT.